This T cell receptor beta chain stems from a study of CXCR3-negative and CXCR3-positive naive CD8 T cells. At the level of the study: There were roughly 140 million TRB reads altogether, and each library had about 1.5 +/- 0.3 million of them. Whole-study findings and limits: For the naive subsets, surface CD5 was similar, and TCR strength was inferred from TRB CDR3 properties. Compared with CXCR3-negative naive cells, CXCR3-positive naive cells showed more hydrophobic TRB CDR3s.

Comment on this clonotype: Its antigen is still unknown.

Cells that were CD45RO-CCR7+CD27+CD95- constituted naive CD8+ T cells. Via 5' RACE with UMI labels, TRB cDNA libraries were prepared. TCRdb reprocessed the 5' RACE reads and reports one entry per CDR3 protein, with no DNA. The sample table includes 100,000 or so distinct CDR3 sequences. This CDR3 comprises 13 residues. The germline CDR1 and CDR2 sequences are LNHNV and YYDKDF (reference sequence). J is TRBJ1-3 and V is TRBV15. This receptor was obtained from a human donor in good health. Some clones in this sample may be carry-over from other donors' samples. The sample consisted of naive CXCR3+ CD8+ T cells from blood. Stated subset: CD45RO-CCR7+CD27+CD95- naive CD8+ T cells expressing CXCR3 (TNR3+). This chain's CDR3 is CATSRTSGNTIYF.